This TCR beta chain was recovered during a study of blood T cell repertoires in COVID-19. This table comes from immunoSEQ multiplex PCR, and its TCRdb copy is limited to in-frame clones, with some not included. The sample has about 260,000 clones; more than 75% are singletons. CDR3 length equals 14 residues. The ends were cut back, 1 base at V and 1 base at J, with 5 bases in the middle. Germline V gene sequence: CDR1 MGHDK, CDR2 SYGVNS. V gene TRBV25-1 combines with J gene TRBJ1-5; the D gene is possibly TRBD1 (5 bases). This sequence originates from a woman between 40 and 50 years old who had recovered from COVID-19. The sequenced sample consisted of peripheral blood. The DNA for the CDR3 is TGTGCCAGCAGTGAATGGGGCAGCAATCAGCCCCAGCATTTT. Protein: CASSEWGSNQPQHF.